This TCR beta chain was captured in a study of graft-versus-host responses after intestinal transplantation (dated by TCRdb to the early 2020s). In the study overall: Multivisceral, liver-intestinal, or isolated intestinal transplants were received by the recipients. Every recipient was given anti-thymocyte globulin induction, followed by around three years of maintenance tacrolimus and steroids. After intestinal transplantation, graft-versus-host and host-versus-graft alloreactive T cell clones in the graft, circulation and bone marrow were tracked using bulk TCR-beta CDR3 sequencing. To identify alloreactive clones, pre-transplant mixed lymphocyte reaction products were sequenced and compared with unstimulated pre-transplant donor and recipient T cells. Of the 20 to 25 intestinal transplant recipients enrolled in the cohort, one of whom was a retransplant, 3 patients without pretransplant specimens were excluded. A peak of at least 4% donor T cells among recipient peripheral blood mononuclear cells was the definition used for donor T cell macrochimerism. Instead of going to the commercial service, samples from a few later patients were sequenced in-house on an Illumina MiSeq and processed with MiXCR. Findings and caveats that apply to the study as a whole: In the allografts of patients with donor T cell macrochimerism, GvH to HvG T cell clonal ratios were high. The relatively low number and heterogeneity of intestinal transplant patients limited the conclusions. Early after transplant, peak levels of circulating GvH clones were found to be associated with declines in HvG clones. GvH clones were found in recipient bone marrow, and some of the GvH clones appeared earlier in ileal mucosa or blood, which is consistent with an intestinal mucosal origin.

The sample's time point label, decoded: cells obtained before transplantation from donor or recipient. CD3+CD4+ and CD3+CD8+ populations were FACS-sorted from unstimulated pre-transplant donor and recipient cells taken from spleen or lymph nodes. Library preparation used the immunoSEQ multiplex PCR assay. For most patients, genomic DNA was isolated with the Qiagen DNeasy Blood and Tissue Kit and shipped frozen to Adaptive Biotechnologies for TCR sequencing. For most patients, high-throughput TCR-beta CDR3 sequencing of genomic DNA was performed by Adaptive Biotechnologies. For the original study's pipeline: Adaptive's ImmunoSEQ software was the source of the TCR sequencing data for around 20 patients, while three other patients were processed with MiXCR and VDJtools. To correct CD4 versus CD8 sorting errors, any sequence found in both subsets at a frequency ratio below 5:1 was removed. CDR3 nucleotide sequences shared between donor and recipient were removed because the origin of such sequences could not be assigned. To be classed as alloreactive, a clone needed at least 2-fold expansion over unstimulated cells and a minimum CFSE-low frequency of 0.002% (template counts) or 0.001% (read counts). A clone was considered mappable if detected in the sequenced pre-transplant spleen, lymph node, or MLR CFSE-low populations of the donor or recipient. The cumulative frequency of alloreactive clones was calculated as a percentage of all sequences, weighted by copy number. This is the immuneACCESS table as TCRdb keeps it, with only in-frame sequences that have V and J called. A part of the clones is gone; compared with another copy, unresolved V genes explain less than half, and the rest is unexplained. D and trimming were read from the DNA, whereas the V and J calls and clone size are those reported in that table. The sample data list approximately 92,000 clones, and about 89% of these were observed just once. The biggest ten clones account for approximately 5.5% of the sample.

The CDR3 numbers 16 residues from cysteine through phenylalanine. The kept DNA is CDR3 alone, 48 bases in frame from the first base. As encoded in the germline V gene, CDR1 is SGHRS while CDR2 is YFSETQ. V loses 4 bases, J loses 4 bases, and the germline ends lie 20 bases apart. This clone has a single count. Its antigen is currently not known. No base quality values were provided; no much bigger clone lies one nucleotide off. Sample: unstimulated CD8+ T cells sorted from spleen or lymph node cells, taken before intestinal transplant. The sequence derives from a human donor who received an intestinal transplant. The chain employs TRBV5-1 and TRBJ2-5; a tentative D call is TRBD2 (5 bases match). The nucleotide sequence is TGCGCCAGCAGCCCTAAGGCGGGCACCCCGGGAGAGACCCAGTACTTC. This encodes CASSPKAGTPGETQYF.